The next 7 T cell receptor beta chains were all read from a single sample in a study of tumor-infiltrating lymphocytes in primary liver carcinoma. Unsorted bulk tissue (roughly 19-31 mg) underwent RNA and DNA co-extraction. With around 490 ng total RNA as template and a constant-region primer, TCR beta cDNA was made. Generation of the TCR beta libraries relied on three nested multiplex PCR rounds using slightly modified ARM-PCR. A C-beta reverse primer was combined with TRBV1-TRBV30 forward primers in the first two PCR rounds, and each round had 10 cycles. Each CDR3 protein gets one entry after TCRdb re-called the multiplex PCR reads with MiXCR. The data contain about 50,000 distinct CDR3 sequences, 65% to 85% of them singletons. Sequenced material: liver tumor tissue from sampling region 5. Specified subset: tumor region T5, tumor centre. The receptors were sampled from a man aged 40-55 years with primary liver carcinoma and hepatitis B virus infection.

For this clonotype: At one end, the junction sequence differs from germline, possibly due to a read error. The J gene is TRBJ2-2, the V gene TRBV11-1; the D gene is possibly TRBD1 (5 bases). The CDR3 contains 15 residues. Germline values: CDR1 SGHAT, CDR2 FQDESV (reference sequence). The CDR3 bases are TGTGCAAGCAGCTATACAGGACCTTCCTCGGGGGAGCTGTTTTTT. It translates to CASSYTGPSSGELFF.

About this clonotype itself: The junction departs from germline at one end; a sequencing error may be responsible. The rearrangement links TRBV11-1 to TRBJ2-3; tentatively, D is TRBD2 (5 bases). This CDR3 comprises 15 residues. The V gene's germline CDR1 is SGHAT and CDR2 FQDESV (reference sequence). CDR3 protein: CASNLQRESRDTQYF. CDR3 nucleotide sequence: TGTGCCAGCAATTTGCAGAGGGAGAGCAGAGATACGCAGTATTTT. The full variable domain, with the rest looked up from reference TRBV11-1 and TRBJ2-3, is EAEVAQSPRYKITEKSQAVAFWCDPISGHATLYWYRQILGQGPELLVQFQDESVVDDSQLPKDRFSAERLKGVDSTLKIQPAELGDSAMYLCASNLQRESRDTQYFGPGTRLTVL.

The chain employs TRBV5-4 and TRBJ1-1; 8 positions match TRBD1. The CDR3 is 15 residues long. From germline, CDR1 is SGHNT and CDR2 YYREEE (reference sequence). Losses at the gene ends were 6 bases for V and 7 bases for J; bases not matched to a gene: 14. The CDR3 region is CASNYGQGLGSEAFF. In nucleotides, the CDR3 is TGTGCCAGCAACTACGGACAGGGTTTGGGCAGTGAAGCTTTCTTT.

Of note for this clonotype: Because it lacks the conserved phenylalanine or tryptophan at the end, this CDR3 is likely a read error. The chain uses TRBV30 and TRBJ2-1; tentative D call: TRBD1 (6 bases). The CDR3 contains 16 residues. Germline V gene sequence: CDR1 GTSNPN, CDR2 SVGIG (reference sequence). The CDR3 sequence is CAWSVQGTSPYNKQFL. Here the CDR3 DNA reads TGTGCCTGGAGTGTACAGGGTACTAGTCCATACAATAAGCAGTTCTTG.

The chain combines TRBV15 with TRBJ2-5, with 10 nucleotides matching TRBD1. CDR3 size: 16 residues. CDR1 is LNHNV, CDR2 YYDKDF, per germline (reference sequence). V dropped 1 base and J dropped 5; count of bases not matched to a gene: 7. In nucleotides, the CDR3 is TGTGCCACCAGCAGAGGCCAGGACAGGGGGTGGGAGACCCAGTACTTC. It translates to CATSRGQDRGWETQYF.

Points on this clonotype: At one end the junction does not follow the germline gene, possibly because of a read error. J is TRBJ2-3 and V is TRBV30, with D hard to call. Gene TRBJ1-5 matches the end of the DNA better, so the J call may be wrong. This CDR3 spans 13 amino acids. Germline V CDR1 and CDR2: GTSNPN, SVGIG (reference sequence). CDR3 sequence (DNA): TGTGCCCGGAGTACCAGAAACACAGATACGCAGCATTTT. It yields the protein CARSTRNTDTQHF.

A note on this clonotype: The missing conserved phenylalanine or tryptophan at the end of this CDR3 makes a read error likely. The DNA of the CDR3 is TGTGCCAGTAGCTATACCCTGGGAGGAAGTTCACCCCTCCACTCT. Protein: CASSYTLGGSSPLHS. V and J are TRBV11-2 and TRBJ1-6; D is unresolved. Germline-derived CDR1 and CDR2 are SGHAT and FQNNGV. This CDR3 contains 15 residues.